The T cell receptor beta chain under discussion was sequenced for a study of OX40 agonist ivuxolimab in advanced cancers. Study as a whole: With a range of roughly 20 to 90, age averaged roughly 61 years, and 70% to 85% were male. Partial responses occurred in Three dose-escalation patients, one with hepatocellular carcinoma and two with cutaneous melanoma.

Some clones are missing from TCRdb's copy, which holds only in-frame ones; the method was immunoSEQ multiplex PCR. The sample holds 77,000 or so clones, about 87% seen once. Blood specimens came from baseline, cycle 4 day 1, and cycle 7 day 1. The TCR sequence derives from an adult with an advanced solid tumor such as melanoma, head and neck, liver or kidney cancer. The sequences come from CD4+ or CD8+ T cells sorted from blood, collected in a trial of the OX40 agonist ivuxolimab.

CDR3 bases: TGTGCCAGTAGTATAAGTGGGGGGCATGGCTACACCTTC. Amino acid sequence: CASSISGGHGYTF. V gene TRBV19 combines with J gene TRBJ1-2; tentatively, D is TRBD1 (6 bases). This CDR3 is built from 13 residues. In germline, CDR1 is LNHDA, CDR2 SQIVND (reference sequence). Trimming removed 2 bases from V and 6 bases from J, with 10 bases in between.